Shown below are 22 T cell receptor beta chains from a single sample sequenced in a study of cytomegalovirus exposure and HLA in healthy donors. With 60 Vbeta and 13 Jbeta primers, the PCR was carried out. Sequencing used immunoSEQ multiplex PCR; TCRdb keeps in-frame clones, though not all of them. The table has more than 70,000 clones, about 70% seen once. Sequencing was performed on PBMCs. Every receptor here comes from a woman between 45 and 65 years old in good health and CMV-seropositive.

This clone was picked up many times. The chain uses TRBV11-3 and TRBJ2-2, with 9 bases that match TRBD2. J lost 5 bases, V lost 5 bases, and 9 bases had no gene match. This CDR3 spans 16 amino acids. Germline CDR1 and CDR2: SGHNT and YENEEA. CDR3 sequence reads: CASSPGTSSGTGELFF. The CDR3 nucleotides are TGTGCCAGCAGCCCCGGGACTAGCTCCGGTACCGGGGAGCTGTTTTTT.

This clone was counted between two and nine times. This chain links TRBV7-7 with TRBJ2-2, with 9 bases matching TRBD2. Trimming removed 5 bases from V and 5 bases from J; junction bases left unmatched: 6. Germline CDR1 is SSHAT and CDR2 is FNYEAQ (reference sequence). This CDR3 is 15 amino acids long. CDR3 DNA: TGTGCCAGCAGCACGTCTAGCGGGGAGACCGGGGAGCTGTTTTTT. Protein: CASSTSSGETGELFF.

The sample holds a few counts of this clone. The CDR3 region is CASSLQVGTYEQYF. As DNA, the CDR3 is TGTGCCAGCAGCTTGCAGGTCGGGACCTACGAGCAGTACTTC. The chain recombines TRBV5-5 with TRBJ2-7; tentatively, D is TRBD2 (5 bases). The V gene's germline CDR1 is SGHKS and CDR2 YYEKEE (reference sequence). This CDR3 spans 14 amino acids. V was trimmed by 1 base and J by 2 bases, leaving 10 bases between them.

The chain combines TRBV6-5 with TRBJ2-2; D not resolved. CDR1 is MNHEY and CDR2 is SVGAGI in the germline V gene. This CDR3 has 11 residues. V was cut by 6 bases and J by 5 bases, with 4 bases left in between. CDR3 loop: CASRLTGELFF. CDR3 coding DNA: TGTGCCAGCAGGCTAACCGGGGAGCTGTTTTTT.

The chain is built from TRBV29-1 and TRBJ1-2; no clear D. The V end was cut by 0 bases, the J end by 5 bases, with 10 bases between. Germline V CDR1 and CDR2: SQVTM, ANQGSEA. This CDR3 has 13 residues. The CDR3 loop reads CSVEDLKTYGYTF. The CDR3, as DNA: TGCAGCGTTGAAGATCTCAAAACTTATGGCTACACCTTC.

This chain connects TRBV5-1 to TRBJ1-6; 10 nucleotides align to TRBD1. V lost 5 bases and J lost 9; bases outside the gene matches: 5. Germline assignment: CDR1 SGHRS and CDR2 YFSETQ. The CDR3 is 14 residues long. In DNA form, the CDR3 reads TGCGCCAGCAGGGAGGGACAGGGGCCTTCACCCCTCCACTTT. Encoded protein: CASREGQGPSPLHF.

For the CDR3, the DNA is TGTGCCAGCAGTTTCCCCACCACAGGGACAGGCCTGGCGTACGAGCAGTACTTC. Amino acid sequence: CASSFPTTGTGLAYEQYF. The chain uses TRBV28 and TRBJ2-7, with 8 positions matching TRBD1. V lost 3 bases and J lost 4; bases outside the gene matches: 17. This CDR3 contains 18 residues. CDR1 MDHEN and CDR2 SYDVKM come from the germline V gene. The full variable domain, with the rest looked up from reference TRBV28 and TRBJ2-7, is DVKVTQSSRYLVKRTGEKVFLECVQDMDHENMFWYRQDPGLGLRLIYFSYDVKMKEKGDIPEGYSVSREKKERFSLILESASTNQTSMYLCASSFPTTGTGLAYEQYFGPGTRLTVT.

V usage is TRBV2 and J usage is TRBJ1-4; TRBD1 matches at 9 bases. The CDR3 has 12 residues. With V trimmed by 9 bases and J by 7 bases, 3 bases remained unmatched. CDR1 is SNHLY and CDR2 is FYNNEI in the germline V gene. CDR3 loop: CASRDRAEKLFF. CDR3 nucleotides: TGTGCCAGTCGGGACAGGGCTGAAAAACTGTTTTTT.

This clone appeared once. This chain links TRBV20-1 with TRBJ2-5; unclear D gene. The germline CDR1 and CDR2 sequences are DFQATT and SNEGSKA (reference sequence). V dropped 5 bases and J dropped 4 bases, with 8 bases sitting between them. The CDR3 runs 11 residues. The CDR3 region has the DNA TGCAGTGCTGTCCGAGGAGAGACCCAGTACTTC. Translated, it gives CSAVRGETQYF.

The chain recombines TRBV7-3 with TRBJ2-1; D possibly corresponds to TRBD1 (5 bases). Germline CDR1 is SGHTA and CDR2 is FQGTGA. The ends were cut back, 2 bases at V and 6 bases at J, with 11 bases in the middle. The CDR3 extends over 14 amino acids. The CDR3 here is CASSLGAVGNEQFF. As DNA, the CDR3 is TGTGCCAGCAGCTTAGGGGCCGTCGGCAATGAGCAGTTCTTC.

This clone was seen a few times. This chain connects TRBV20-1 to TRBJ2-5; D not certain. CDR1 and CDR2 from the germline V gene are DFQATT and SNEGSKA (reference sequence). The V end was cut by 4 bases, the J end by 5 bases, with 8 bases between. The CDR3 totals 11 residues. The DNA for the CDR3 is TGCAGTGCTAATATCAGGGAGACCCAGTACTTC. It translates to CSANIRETQYF.

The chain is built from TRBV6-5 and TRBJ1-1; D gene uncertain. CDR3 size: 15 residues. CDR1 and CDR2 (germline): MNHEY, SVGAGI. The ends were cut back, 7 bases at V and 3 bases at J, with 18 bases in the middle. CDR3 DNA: TGTGCCAGCACTCTGATGACCGGCGCGGACACTGAAGCTTTCTTT. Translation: CASTLMTGADTEAFF.

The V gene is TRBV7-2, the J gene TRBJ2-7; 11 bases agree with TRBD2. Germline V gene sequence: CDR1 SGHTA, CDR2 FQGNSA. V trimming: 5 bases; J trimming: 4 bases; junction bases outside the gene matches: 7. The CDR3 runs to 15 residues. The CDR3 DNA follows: TGTGCCAGCAGCCCGGGACTAGCGGCCAGATACGAGCAGTACTTC. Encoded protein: CASSPGLAARYEQYF.

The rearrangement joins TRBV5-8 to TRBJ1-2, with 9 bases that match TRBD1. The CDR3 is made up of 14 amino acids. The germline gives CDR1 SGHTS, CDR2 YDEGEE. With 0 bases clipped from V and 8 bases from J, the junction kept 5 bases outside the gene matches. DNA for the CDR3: TGTGCCAGCAGCTTGGCCGGGACAGGGAAAGGCTACACCTTC. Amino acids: CASSLAGTGKGYTF.

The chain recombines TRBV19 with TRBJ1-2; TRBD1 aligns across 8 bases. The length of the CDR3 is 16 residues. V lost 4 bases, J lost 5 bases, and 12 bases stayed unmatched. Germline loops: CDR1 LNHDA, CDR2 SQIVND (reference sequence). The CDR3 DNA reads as TGTGCCAGTAGTACAGGCACCGGGACAGGCTCTTATGGCTACACCTTC. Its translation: CASSTGTGTGSYGYTF. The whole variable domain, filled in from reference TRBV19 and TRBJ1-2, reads DGGITQSPKYLFRKEGQNVTLSCEQNLNHDAMYWYRQDPGQGLRLIYYSQIVNDFQKGDIAEGYSVSREKKESFPLTVTSAQKNPTAFYLCASSTGTGTGSYGYTFGSGTRLTVV.

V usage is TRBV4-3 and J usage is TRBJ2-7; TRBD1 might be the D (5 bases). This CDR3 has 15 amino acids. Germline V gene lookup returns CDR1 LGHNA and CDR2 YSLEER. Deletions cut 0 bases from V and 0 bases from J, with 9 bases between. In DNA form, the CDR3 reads TGCGCCAGCAGCCAAGATTTAGACAGCTCCTACGAGCAGTACTTC. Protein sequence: CASSQDLDSSYEQYF.

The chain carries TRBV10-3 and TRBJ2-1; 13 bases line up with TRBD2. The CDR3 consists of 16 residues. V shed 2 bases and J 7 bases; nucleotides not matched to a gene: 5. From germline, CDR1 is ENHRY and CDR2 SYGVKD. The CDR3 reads CAISEGLAGVRNEQFF. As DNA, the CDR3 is TGTGCCATCAGTGAGGGACTAGCGGGAGTTAGGAATGAGCAGTTCTTC.

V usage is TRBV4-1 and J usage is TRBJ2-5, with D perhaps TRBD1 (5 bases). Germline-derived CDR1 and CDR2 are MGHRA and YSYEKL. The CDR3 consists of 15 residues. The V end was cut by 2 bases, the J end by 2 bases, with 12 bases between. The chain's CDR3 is CASSQTEQAQETQYF. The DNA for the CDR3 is TGCGCCAGCAGCCAAACCGAACAGGCACAAGAGACCCAGTACTTC.

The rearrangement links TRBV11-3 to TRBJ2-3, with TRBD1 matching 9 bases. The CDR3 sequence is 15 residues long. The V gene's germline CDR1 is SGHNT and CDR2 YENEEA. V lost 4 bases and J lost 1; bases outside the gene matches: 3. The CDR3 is CASSSWTGGTDTQYF. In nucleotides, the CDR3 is TGTGCCAGCAGCTCCTGGACAGGGGGCACAGATACGCAGTATTTT.

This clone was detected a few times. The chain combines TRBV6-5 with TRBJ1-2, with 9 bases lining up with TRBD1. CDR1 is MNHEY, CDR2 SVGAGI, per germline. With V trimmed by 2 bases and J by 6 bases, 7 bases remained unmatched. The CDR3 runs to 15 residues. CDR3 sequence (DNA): TGTGCCAGCAGTTACACGGGACAGGGTGGAAATGGCTACACCTTC. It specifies CASSYTGQGGNGYTF.

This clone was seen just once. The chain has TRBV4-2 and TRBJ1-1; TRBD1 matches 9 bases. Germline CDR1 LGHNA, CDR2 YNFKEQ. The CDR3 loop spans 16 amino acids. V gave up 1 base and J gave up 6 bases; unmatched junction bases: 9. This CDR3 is CASSQAFNRGPSEAFF. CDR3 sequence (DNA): TGTGCCAGCAGCCAAGCCTTCAACAGGGGGCCTTCTGAAGCTTTCTTT.

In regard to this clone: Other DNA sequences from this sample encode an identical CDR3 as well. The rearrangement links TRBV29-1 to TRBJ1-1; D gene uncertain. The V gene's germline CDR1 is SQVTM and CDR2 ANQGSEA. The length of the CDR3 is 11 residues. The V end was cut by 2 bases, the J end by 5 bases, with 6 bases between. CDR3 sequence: CSVESRTEAFF. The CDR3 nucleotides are TGCAGCGTTGAAAGTCGGACTGAAGCTTTCTTT.